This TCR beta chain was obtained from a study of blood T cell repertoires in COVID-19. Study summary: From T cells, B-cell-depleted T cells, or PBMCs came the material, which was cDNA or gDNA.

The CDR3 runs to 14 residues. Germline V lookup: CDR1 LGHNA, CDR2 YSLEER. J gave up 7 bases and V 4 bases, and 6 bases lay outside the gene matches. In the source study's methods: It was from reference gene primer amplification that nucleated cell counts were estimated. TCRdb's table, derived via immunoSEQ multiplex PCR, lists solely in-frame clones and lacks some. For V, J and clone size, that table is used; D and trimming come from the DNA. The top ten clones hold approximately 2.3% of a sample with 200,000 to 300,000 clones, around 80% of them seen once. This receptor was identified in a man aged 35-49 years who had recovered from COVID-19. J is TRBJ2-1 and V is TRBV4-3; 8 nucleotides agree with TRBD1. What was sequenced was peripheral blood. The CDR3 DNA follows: TGCGCCAGCAGCCTCGACAGGGGTCGGAATGAGCAGTTCTTC. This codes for CASSLDRGRNEQFF.